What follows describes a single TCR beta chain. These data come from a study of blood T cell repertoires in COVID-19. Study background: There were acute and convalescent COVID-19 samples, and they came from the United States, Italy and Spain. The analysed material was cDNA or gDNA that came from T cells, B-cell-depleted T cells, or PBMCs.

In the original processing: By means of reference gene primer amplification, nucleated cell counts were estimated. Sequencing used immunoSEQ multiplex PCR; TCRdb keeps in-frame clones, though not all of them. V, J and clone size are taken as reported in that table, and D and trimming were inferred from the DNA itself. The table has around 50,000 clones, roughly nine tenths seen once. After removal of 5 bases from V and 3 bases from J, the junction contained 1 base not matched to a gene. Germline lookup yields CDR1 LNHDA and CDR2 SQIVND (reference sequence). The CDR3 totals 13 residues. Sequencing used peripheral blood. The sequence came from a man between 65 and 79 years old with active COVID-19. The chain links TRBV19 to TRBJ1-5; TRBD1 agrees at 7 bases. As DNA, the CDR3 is TGTGCCAGTAGTGGACAGGTCAATCAGCCCCAGCATTTT. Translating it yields CASSGQVNQPQHF.